This T cell receptor beta chain derives from a study of blood T cells in healthy people across ages. Overall study findings and caveats: Unknown donor CMV status possibly confounded expanded clonotype changes.

For this clonotype: As yet, its antigen is unknown.

PBMCs were isolated at a quantity of at least 6 million per sample. No fewer than 5.5 micrograms of total RNA were isolated from every sample. A sample-barcoded 5' primer and a J-beta primer mix were used in a second PCR of roughly 7 to 11 cycles. Each sample yielded at least 3 million CDR3-containing paired-end reads. TCRdb itself ran the 5' RACE reads through MiXCR, one entry per CDR3 protein. The repertoire has almost 800,000 distinct CDR3 sequences, about three fifths of them found once; the top ten carry 20% to 25%. This TCR was sampled from a man aged 25-45 years in good health. The specimen was blood.

CDR3 nucleotide sequence: TGCGCCAGCAGCTCAAACACCGGGACTAGCGTTGAGCAGTACTTC. Protein sequence: CASSSNTGTSVEQYF. V usage is TRBV5-1 and J usage is TRBJ2-7, with 10 bases fitting TRBD2. The germline gives CDR1 SGHRS, CDR2 YFSETQ. This CDR3 has 15 amino acids. The trim removed 3 bases at V and 7 bases at J, leaving 10 bases unmatched.